These T cell receptor beta chains were read from a single sample in a study of blood T cell repertoires in COVID-19. Profiled with immunoSEQ multiplex PCR; TCRdb holds only in-frame clones, not every one. The repertoire holds approximately 210,000 clones, with 90% to 95% as singletons. The sequenced sample consisted of peripheral blood. The receptors come from a man in his thirties or forties with acute or convalescent COVID-19. The CDR3 runs from the conserved cysteine through the conserved F or W. The order of the fields is V gene, D gene, J gene, clone size, CDR3 protein, CDR3 DNA. D genes are given only for firm matches. Some rows mark clone size as missing; the rest say once, few, many or name a class of expanded clone.

TRBV7-8,-,TRBJ1-1,-,CASSLVQGWDTEAFF,TGTGCCAGCAGCCTTGTCCAGGGATGGGACACTGAAGCTTTCTTT
TRBV19,-,TRBJ1-1,-,CATRRRGGTEAFF,TGTGCCACCCGGCGGAGGGGAGGCACTGAAGCTTTCTTT
TRBV9,TRBD2,TRBJ2-1,-,CASSERLAGPEQFF,TGTGCCAGCAGCGAGAGACTAGCGGGACCTGAGCAGTTCTTC
TRBV4-1,TRBD2,TRBJ2-3,-,CASSSTGTSGGAKNTDTQYF,TGCGCCAGCAGCTCTACCGGGACTAGCGGGGGGGCGAAGAACACAGATACGCAGTATTTT
TRBV7-9,TRBD1,TRBJ2-7,-,CASSSTGTVSYEQYF,TGTGCCAGCAGCTCTACCGGGACAGTATCCTACGAGCAGTACTTC
TRBV7-9,-,TRBJ1-5,-,CASSFTGGPNQPQHF,TGTGCCAGCAGCTTCACCGGGGGGCCCAATCAGCCCCAGCATTTT
TRBV6-5,TRBD1,TRBJ1-2,once,CASTTGGRGYTF,TGTGCCAGCACCACAGGGGGGCGCGGCTACACCTTC
TRBV19,TRBD1,TRBJ2-2,-,CASSTDRGDTGELFF,TGTGCCAGTAGTACGGACAGGGGCGACACCGGGGAGCTGTTTTTT
TRBV5-1,-,TRBJ2-5,-,CASSLGAGRETQYF,TGCGCCAGCAGCTTGGGGGCAGGGAGGGAGACCCAGTACTTC
TRBV7-2,-,TRBJ2-7,-,CASSPIAAAYEQYF,TGTGCCAGCAGCCCTATAGCGGCAGCCTACGAGCAGTACTTC
TRBV28,-,TRBJ1-1,-,CASSWEVATEAFF,TGTGCCAGCAGTTGGGAGGTGGCCACTGAAGCTTTCTTT
TRBV6-5,-,TRBJ1-1,-,CASSYYRRVNTEAFF,TGTGCCAGCAGTTATTATCGCCGGGTAAACACTGAAGCTTTCTTT
TRBV6-5,-,TRBJ1-2,once,CASRGTTNYGYTF,TGTGCCAGCAGGGGGACAACTAACTATGGCTACACCTTC
TRBV5-6,TRBD1,TRBJ1-2,-,CASYRRDRGIYGYTF,TGTGCCAGCTACCGTCGAGACAGGGGTATCTATGGCTACACCTTC
TRBV6-5,-,TRBJ1-1,-,CASSYSRLALNTEAFF,TGTGCCAGCAGTTACTCGAGGCTAGCCTTGAACACTGAAGCTTTCTTT
TRBV7-8,TRBD2,TRBJ2-7,-,CASSSEASGGPYEQYF,TGTGCCAGCAGCTCAGAGGCGAGCGGGGGCCCCTACGAGCAGTACTTC
TRBV11-2,-,TRBJ2-1,-,CASSLGSNEQFF,TGTGCCAGCAGCTTAGGGAGCAATGAGCAGTTCTTC
TRBV7-2,-,TRBJ1-5,-,CASSTVSGRGNQPQHF,TGTGCCAGCAGCACGGTGTCGGGTCGTGGCAATCAGCCCCAGCATTTT
TRBV2,TRBD1,TRBJ2-7,-,CASSQRDRSSQGYF,TGTGCCAGCAGCCAACGGGACAGGAGTTCTCAAGGGTACTTC
TRBV18,TRBD1,TRBJ2-3,-,CASSPQHRGQDTQYF,TGTGCCAGCTCACCACAGCACAGGGGGCAAGATACGCAGTATTTT
TRBV29-1,TRBD1,TRBJ1-2,-,CSAKGAVGPLGYTF,TGCAGCGCCAAGGGGGCAGTTGGCCCTCTTGGCTACACCTTC
TRBV15,-,TRBJ2-7,-,CATSSPGSLSYEQYF,TGTGCCACCAGCAGCCCCGGGTCCCTCTCCTACGAGCAGTACTTC